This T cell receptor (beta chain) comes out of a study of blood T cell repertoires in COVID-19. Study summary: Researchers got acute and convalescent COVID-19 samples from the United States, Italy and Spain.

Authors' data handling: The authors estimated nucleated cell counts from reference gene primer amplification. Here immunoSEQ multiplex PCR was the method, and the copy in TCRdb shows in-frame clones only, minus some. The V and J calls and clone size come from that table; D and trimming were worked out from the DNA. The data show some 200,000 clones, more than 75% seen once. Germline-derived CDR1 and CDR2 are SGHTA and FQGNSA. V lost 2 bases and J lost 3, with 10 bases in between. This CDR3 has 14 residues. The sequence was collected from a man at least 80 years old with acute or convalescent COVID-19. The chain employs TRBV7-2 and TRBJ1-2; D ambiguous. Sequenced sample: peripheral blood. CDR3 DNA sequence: TGTGCCAGCAGCTTATCAGTGCAGGACTATGGCTACACCTTC. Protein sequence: CASSLSVQDYGYTF.